Presented here are 21 T cell receptor beta chains from one specimen sequenced in a study of Ad26.COV2.S vaccination and SARS-CoV-2 variants. The treatment here: roughly 19 received Ad26.COV2.S at low or high dose, single or two shots; a few received placebo; per-sample allocation not given. Repertoires come from day 63 after the first vaccine or placebo injection. Data came from immunoSEQ multiplex PCR; TCRdb stores just in-frame clones and leaves some out. The repertoire includes fewer than 400,000 clones, around 84% of them detected once, and 1.5% to 2.5% sits in the top ten. This specimen was peripheral blood, taken in a trial of Ad26.COV2.S vaccine versus placebo. These receptors all stem from a person between 18 and 65 years old who received the Ad26.COV2.S COVID-19 vaccine or a placebo.

This clone was counted only a few times. The chain is built from TRBV2 and TRBJ1-1, with 9 bases matching TRBD1. Germline V lookup: CDR1 SNHLY, CDR2 FYNNEI. V dropped 11 bases and J dropped 6; count of bases not matched to a gene: 10. The CDR3 contains 13 residues. The CDR3 DNA reads as TGTGCCGGATCTTCGGACAGGGGCTCTGAAGCTTTCTTT. Its translation: CAGSSDRGSEAFF.

The V call is TRBV7-9, the J call TRBJ2-2; tentative D call: TRBD1 (5 bases). The V gene lost 2 bases and the J gene lost 7 bases, with 14 bases spanning the gap. The CDR3 covers 15 residues. Germline lookup yields CDR1 SEHNR and CDR2 FQNEAQ (reference sequence). The CDR3 protein is CASSLRGREGGELFF. CDR3 bases: TGTGCCAGCAGCTTAAGGGGCAGGGAAGGCGGGGAGCTGTTTTTT.

This rearrangement joins TRBV9 to TRBJ2-3; D possibly corresponds to TRBD1 (6 bases). V lost 4 bases and J lost 6, with 9 bases in between. CDR1 and CDR2 (germline): SGDLS, YYNGEE. This CDR3 contains 12 residues. For the CDR3, the DNA is TGTGCCAGCAGCTCCCAGGGGGATACGCAGTATTTT. It codes for CASSSQGDTQYF. Complete variable domain (other parts from reference TRBV9 and TRBJ2-3): DSGVTQTPKHLITATGQRVTLRCSPRSGDLSVYWYQQSLDQGLQFLIQYYNGEERAKGNILERFSAQQFPDLHSELNLSSLELGDSALYFCASSSQGDTQYFGPGTRLTVL.

The CDR3 DNA follows: TGTGCCAGCAGTTCCTGGGAGGGGGGCCTCACCTTTGAGACCCAGTACTTC. This encodes CASSSWEGGLTFETQYF. This rearrangement joins TRBV6-2 or TRBV6-3 to TRBJ2-5; the D gene is possibly TRBD2 (7 bases). The V gene lost 4 bases and the J gene lost 5 bases, with 23 bases spanning the gap. CDR3 size: 17 residues. Germline CDR1 MNHEY, CDR2 SVGEGT.

This clone was detected a few times. The V and J genes are TRBV6-1 and TRBJ2-7; D call uncertain. With 3 bases removed from V and 3 bases from J, the gap between germline ends came to 15 bases. The CDR3 length is 15 residues. CDR1 MNHNS and CDR2 SASEGT come from the germline V gene. CDR3 nucleotides: TGTGCCAGCAGTGACCTCTTTTACATAGGCTACGAGCAGTACTTC. Its protein is CASSDLFYIGYEQYF.

V and J are TRBV6-1 and TRBJ2-3; tentatively, D is TRBD1 or TRBD2 (5 bases each). Trimming shortened V by 2 bases and J by 2 bases, and 11 bases separated the two germline ends. CDR3 size: 15 residues. Germline loops: CDR1 MNHNS, CDR2 SASEGT. The CDR3 region has the DNA TGTGCCAGCAGTGAAAACGAGGGGACCACAGATACGCAGTATTTT. Encoded protein: CASSENEGTTDTQYF.

This clone was seen a few times. V is TRBV5-1 and J is TRBJ2-5, with D perhaps matching TRBD2 (6 bases). Germline V gene sequence: CDR1 SGHRS, CDR2 YFSETQ. The germline V and J ends were trimmed by 4 bases and 5 bases, with 24 bases remaining between them. This CDR3 region has 17 residues. DNA for the CDR3: TGCGCCAGCAGCCTAGGACGGAGGGGACTCCACCGGGAGACCCAGTACTTC. Protein sequence: CASSLGRRGLHRETQYF.

J is TRBJ1-1 and V is TRBV27; perhaps TRBD1 as D (5 bases). The V gene's germline CDR1 is MNHEY and CDR2 SMNVEV (reference sequence). V dropped 2 bases and J dropped 3 bases, with 7 bases sitting between them. This CDR3 region has 13 residues. CDR3 in DNA: TGTGCCAGCAGTTTACAGGGTTACACTGAAGCTTTCTTT. Its translation: CASSLQGYTEAFF.

The chain combines TRBV3-1 (or the pseudogene TRBV3-2) with TRBJ2-5; D call uncertain. The CDR3 extends over 17 amino acids. From germline, CDR1 is LGHDT and CDR2 YNNKEL (reference sequence). Trimming pared 4 bases from V and 5 bases from J, leaving 23 bases between. This chain's CDR3 is CASSLSSPGPPDETQYF. CDR3 in DNA: TGTGCCAGCAGCCTATCCTCCCCGGGCCCCCCGGATGAGACCCAGTACTTC.

The chain recombines TRBV5-1 with TRBJ2-3; 12 bases align to TRBD2. The length of the CDR3 is 15 residues. From germline, CDR1 is SGHRS and CDR2 YFSETQ. Trimming took 4 bases from V and 3 from J; bases not matched to a gene: 3. CDR3 nucleotides: TGCGCCAGCAGCCCGACTAGCGGGGGTACAGATACGCAGTATTTT. Protein product: CASSPTSGGTDTQYF.

In this sample, this clone turned up a few times. This chain joins TRBV3-1 (or the pseudogene TRBV3-2) and TRBJ1-1; a possible D gene is TRBD1 (6 bases). This CDR3 comprises 15 residues. CDR1 LGHDT and CDR2 YNNKEL come from the germline V gene (reference sequence). V lost 4 bases and J 1 base, leaving 13 bases between the germline ends. CDR3 residues: CASSPTGIGNTEAFF. DNA of the CDR3: TGTGCCAGCAGCCCAACAGGGATTGGGAACACTGAAGCTTTCTTT.

V usage is TRBV7-2 and J usage is TRBJ1-3, with TRBD1 as a possible D gene (5 bases). The CDR3 extends over 17 amino acids. V lost 2 bases and J 4 bases, leaving 18 bases between the germline ends. Germline lookup yields CDR1 SGHTA and CDR2 FQGNSA. CDR3 sequence (DNA): TGTGCCAGCAGCTTAAGTGGCCCGCTTGGGGGAGGAAACACCATATATTTT. Translated, it gives CASSLSGPLGGGNTIYF.

J is TRBJ1-1 and V is TRBV5-1, with 8 bases aligning to TRBD1. CDR1 is SGHRS and CDR2 is YFSETQ in the germline V gene. CDR3 length equals 16 residues. J lost 4 bases, V lost 4 bases, and 12 bases had no gene match. CDR3 nucleotides: TGCGCCAGCAGCCCTATGGCCACGGACAGGGCCACTGAAGCTTTCTTT. Amino acid sequence: CASSPMATDRATEAFF.

V is TRBV5-1 and J is TRBJ1-5, with no clear D. The V end was cut by 2 bases, the J end by 2 bases, with 8 bases between. The germline V gene has CDR1 SGHRS and CDR2 YFSETQ. The CDR3 consists of 14 residues. In DNA form, the CDR3 reads TGCGCCAGCAGCTTTTCGGCAGGCAATCAGCCCCAGCATTTT. Amino acid sequence: CASSFSAGNQPQHF.

This chain links TRBV5-1 with TRBJ2-2, with 9 bases that match TRBD1. CDR1 is SGHRS and CDR2 is YFSETQ in the germline V gene. Trimming removed 4 bases from V and 3 bases from J; junction bases left unmatched: 7. The CDR3 consists of 16 residues. This CDR3 reads CASSRGQGKYTGELFF. For the CDR3, the DNA is TGCGCCAGCAGCCGGGGACAGGGAAAGTACACCGGGGAGCTGTTTTTT.

The V gene is TRBV5-1, the J gene TRBJ2-1; the match to TRBD1 covers 7 bases. CDR3 size: 14 residues. The V gene end was trimmed by 0 bases and the J gene end by 4 bases; junction bases not matched to a gene: 1. Germline V gene data show CDR1 as SGHRS and CDR2 as YFSETQ. This CDR3 reads CASSLEGQYNEQFF. In nucleotides, the CDR3 is TGCGCCAGCAGCTTGGAGGGACAGTACAATGAGCAGTTCTTC.

The CDR3 DNA sequence: TGCGCCAGCAGCTTATGGGGACAGGCTAGTCTTCAAGACACCGGGGAGCTGTTTTTT. This codes for CASSLWGQASLQDTGELFF. The chain employs TRBV5-1 and TRBJ2-2; 8 nucleotides align to TRBD1. The CDR3 consists of 19 residues. Germline V gene data show CDR1 as SGHRS and CDR2 as YFSETQ. V was pared by 2 bases and J by 3 bases, with 15 bases of the junction left unmatched.

This chain uses TRBV27 with TRBJ1-2; D is unclear. Germline V gene sequence: CDR1 MNHEY, CDR2 SMNVEV (reference sequence). The length of the CDR3 is 15 residues. Trimming took off 4 bases at V and 0 bases at J, with 12 bases between the two ends. In DNA, the CDR3 is TGTGCCAGCAGTTCCCCCGGGGAAGCTAACTATGGCTACACCTTC. As protein: CASSSPGEANYGYTF.

CDR3 in amino acids: CASSPGLAGIETGELFF. The DNA of the CDR3 is TGTGCCAGCAGTCCCGGACTAGCGGGGATTGAAACCGGGGAGCTGTTTTTT. The chain carries TRBV6-2 or TRBV6-3 and TRBJ2-2; 12 nucleotides line up with TRBD2. J lost 5 bases, V lost 5 bases, and 9 bases had no gene match. The CDR3 consists of 17 residues. In germline, CDR1 is MNHEY, CDR2 SVGEGT.

V gene TRBV11-3 combines with J gene TRBJ2-5; D may be TRBD1 or TRBD2 (5 bases each). This CDR3 has 17 amino acids. The V and J ends lost 1 base and 5 bases respectively, with 20 bases between them. Germline assignment: CDR1 SGHNT and CDR2 YENEEA. CDR3 residues: CASSLGGKSAWPETQYF. The CDR3 region has the DNA TGTGCCAGCAGCTTAGGGGGGAAGTCGGCCTGGCCGGAGACCCAGTACTTC.

This clone was observed a single time. V gene TRBV11-1 combines with J gene TRBJ2-7; D possibly corresponds to TRBD1 (5 bases). The germline V and J ends were trimmed by 2 bases and 3 bases, with 11 bases remaining between them. Per germline, CDR1 SGHAT and CDR2 FQDESV (reference sequence). The CDR3 runs 14 residues. The CDR3 nucleotides are TGTGCCAGCAGCTTACAGGGTATTGACTACGAGCAGTACTTC. Protein product: CASSLQGIDYEQYF.